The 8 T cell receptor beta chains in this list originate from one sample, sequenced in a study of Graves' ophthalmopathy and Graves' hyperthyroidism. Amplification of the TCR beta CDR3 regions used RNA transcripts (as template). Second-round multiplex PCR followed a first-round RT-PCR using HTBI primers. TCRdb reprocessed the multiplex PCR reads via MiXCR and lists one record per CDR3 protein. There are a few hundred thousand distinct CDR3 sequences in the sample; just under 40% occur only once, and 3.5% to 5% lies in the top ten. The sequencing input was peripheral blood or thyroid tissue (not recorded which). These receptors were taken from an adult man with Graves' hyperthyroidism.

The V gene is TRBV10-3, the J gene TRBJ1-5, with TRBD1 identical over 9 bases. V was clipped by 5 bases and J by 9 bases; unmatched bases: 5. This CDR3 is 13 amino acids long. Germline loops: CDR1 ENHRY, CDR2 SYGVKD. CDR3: CAISWTGEGPQHF. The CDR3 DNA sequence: TGTGCCATCAGTTGGACAGGGGAGGGGCCCCAGCATTTT.

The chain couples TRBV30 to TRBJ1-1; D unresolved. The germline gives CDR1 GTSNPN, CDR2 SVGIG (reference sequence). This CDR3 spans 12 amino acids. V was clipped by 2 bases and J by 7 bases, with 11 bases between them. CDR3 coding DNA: TGTGCCTGGAGTCCCCACCCTGGTGAAGCTTTCTTT. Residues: CAWSPHPGEAFF.

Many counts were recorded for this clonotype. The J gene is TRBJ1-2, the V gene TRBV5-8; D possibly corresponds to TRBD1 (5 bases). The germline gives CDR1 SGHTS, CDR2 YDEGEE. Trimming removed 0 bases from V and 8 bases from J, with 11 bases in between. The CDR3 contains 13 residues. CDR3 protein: CASSLAGGGGYTF. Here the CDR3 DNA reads TGTGCCAGCAGCTTGGCGGGGGGTGGCGGCTACACCTTC.

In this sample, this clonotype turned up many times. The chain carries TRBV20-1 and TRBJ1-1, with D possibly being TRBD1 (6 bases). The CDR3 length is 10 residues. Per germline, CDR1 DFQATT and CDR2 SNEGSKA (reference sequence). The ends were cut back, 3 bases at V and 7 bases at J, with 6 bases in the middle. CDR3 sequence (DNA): TGCAGTGCTAGGGACAGTGAAGCTTTCTTT. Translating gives CSARDSEAFF.

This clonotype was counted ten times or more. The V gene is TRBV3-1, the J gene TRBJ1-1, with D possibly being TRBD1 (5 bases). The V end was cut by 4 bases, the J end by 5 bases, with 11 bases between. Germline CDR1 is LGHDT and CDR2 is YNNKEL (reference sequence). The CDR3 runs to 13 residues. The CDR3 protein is CASSRRGETEAFF. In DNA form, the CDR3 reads TGTGCCAGCAGCCGAAGGGGAGAGACTGAAGCTTTCTTT.

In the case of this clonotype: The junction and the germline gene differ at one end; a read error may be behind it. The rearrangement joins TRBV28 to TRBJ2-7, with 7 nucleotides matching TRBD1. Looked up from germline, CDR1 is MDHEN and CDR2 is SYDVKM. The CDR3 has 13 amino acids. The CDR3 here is CACSFGTDYEQYF. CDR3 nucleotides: TGTGCCTGCAGTTTCGGGACAGACTACGAGCAGTACTTC.

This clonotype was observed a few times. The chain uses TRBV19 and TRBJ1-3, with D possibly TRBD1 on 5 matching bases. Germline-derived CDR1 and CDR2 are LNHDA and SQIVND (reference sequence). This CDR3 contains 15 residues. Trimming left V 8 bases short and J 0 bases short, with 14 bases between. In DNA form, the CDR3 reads TGTGCCAGTTCCCAGGTAGGGGACTCTGGAAACACCATATATTTT. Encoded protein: CASSQVGDSGNTIYF.

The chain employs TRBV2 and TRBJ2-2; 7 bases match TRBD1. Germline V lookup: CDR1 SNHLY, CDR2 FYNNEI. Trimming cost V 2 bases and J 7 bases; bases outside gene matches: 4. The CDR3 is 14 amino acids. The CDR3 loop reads CASSEQGGVGELFF. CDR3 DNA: TGTGCCAGCAGTGAACAAGGGGGCGTCGGGGAGCTGTTTTTT.